Listed below are T cell receptor beta chains from one sample, sequenced in a study of shared T cell receptors in the human thymus. Produced via immunoSEQ multiplex PCR; TCRdb's table is partial and in-frame only. The table lists approximately 580,000 clones, about 80% of them singletons. These data also formed part of another study, on human thymus T cells.

The specimen sequenced was thymocytes. Source of these receptors: a boy in the first two years of life with a congenital heart defect. Each CDR3 is given with its conserved first and last residue. The D gene is left open where the match is weak. Only part of the rows carry a size: once, few, many, or a class if the clone is expanded.

cdr3_nt	cdr3_aa	cdr3_length	d_call	clone_size	v_call	j_call
TGTGCCAGCAGTACCCGGGACTCCAAGACTTACAATGAGCAGTTCTTC	CASSTRDSKTYNEQFF	16	NA	NA	TRBV27	TRBJ2-1
TGTGCCAGCAGCCAAGAACAGGGGTACGGTGGAAACACCATATATTTT	CASSQEQGYGGNTIYF	16	TRBD1	NA	TRBV14	TRBJ1-3
TGTGCCAGCAAAGCGACAGGGGGCGAGGGCCCGAACACCGGGGAGCTGTTTTTT	CASKATGGEGPNTGELFF	18	TRBD1	NA	TRBV14	TRBJ2-2
TGTGCCAGCAGCTTAGAACCCCAGGGCCGGAACACTGAAGCTTTCTTT	CASSLEPQGRNTEAFF	16	NA	NA	TRBV11-2	TRBJ1-1
TGTGCCAGCAGCTTGGATCTGGGAACAGGGCAAAACAATGAGCAGTTCTTC	CASSLDLGTGQNNEQFF	17	NA	few	TRBV5-8	TRBJ2-1
TGTGCCTGGAGGGCTGGACTAGCGGGAGGGAGCCAAAACATTCAGTACTTC	CAWRAGLAGGSQNIQYF	17	TRBD2	NA	TRBV30	TRBJ2-4
TGTGCCAGCAGCTTAGTGGTGGGAAGGGGAGATACGCAGTATTTT	CASSLVVGRGDTQYF	15	NA	NA	TRBV11-2	TRBJ2-3
TGTGCCAGCAGTGAATTCGAATCGGGTGCCCCAGATACGCAGTATTTT	CASSEFESGAPDTQYF	16	NA	NA	TRBV25-1	TRBJ2-3
TGCAGCGTTGGAAGGGGACTAGCGTTTAACTACAATGAGCAGTTCTTC	CSVGRGLAFNYNEQFF	16	TRBD2	NA	TRBV29-1	TRBJ2-1
TGCGCCAGCAGCCTGGACAGGGGCTCCTACAATGAGCAGTTCTTC	CASSLDRGSYNEQFF	15	TRBD1	NA	TRBV4-3	TRBJ2-1
TGTGCCAGCAGTGAAACTAGCGGGCCTTCCTACGAGCAGTACTTC	CASSETSGPSYEQYF	15	TRBD2	once	TRBV6-1	TRBJ2-7
TGTGCCAGCAGTGAAGTCGGATTACGAGGGGAGACCCAGTACTTC	CASSEVGLRGETQYF	15	NA	NA	TRBV6-1	TRBJ2-5
TGTGCCAGCAGTGGGGCAGCCTCCTACAATGAGCAGTTCTTC	CASSGAASYNEQFF	14	NA	NA	TRBV2	TRBJ2-1
TGTGCCTGGAGTGACTCGGGACACCCCACCGGGGAGCTGTTTTTT	CAWSDSGHPTGELFF	15	NA	NA	TRBV30	TRBJ2-2
TGTGCCAGCAGCATCCTGACTAAGCGGGAACCGAACACCGGGGAGCTGTTTTTT	CASSILTKREPNTGELFF	18	TRBD2	NA	TRBV13	TRBJ2-2
TGTGCCAGCAGCTTAGGTCCGACAGGGGGCGCCGGGGAGCTGTTTTTT	CASSLGPTGGAGELFF	16	TRBD1	NA	TRBV11-2	TRBJ2-2
TGTGCCAGCAGCTTAAGGCGGGGGTGGGAGTTCTTC	CASSLRRGWEFF	12	TRBD2	NA	TRBV7-2	TRBJ2-1
TGTGCCATCAGTGAGTCGGGGCAGGGTAATGAAAAACTGTTTTTT	CAISESGQGNEKLFF	15	NA	NA	TRBV10-3	TRBJ1-4
TGTGCCAGCAGGGAACCCCGGGGGGACACCGGGGAGCTGTTTTTT	CASREPRGDTGELFF	15	TRBD2	NA	TRBV6-1	TRBJ2-2
TGTGCCAGCAGACCAACAGGGGAGGACCACGAGCAGTACTTC	CASRPTGEDHEQYF	14	NA	NA	TRBV6-5	TRBJ2-7
TGTGCCAGCAGCCCCGACAGGGTTCGCGGCTACACCTTC	CASSPDRVRGYTF	13	TRBD1	NA	TRBV6-5	TRBJ1-2
TGTGCCAGCAGTACAGGGACAGGGGGCTCCTACGAGCAGTACTTC	CASSTGTGGSYEQYF	15	TRBD1	few	TRBV27	TRBJ2-7
TGCGCCAGCAGCCACGGATACTTAGCGGGAGGGCCGGACAATGAGCAGTTCTTC	CASSHGYLAGGPDNEQFF	18	TRBD2	NA	TRBV4-1	TRBJ2-1
TGTGCTAGTGGTTTGGTGGGGGCGGGAGGGCGGTACGAGCAGTACTTC	CASGLVGAGGRYEQYF	16	TRBD2	NA	TRBV12-5	TRBJ2-7
TGTGCCAGCAGCTCGAGGGCCGATGGCTACACCTTC	CASSSRADGYTF	12	NA	NA	TRBV7-2	TRBJ1-2
TGTGCCATCAGTGTCCTAGCGGCAAAATACGAGCAGTACTTC	CAISVLAAKYEQYF	14	TRBD2	few	TRBV10-3	TRBJ2-7
TGTGCCAGCAGCTCTAGCGGGAGGGCCGAGCAGTACTTC	CASSSSGRAEQYF	13	TRBD2	once	TRBV7-9	TRBJ2-7
TGTGCCAGCAGTTTCAACAGGGGCGAGGGTGAAGCTTTCTTT	CASSFNRGEGEAFF	14	TRBD1	NA	TRBV4-2	TRBJ1-1
TGTGCCAGTAGTACCCGGACAGGGAAAGATGGCTACACCTTC	CASSTRTGKDGYTF	14	TRBD1	few	TRBV19	TRBJ1-2
TGTGCCAGCAGTAGGGACAGGTCTGGAAACACCATATATTTT	CASSRDRSGNTIYF	14	TRBD1	NA	TRBV6-5	TRBJ1-3
TGTGCTAGCAGTCCTGGGGGGGACTCCTACGAGCAGTACTTC	CASSPGGDSYEQYF	14	TRBD2	NA	TRBV7-7	TRBJ2-7
TGTGCCAGCAGTTTCGAGGGAAACAATCAGCCCCAGCATTTT	CASSFEGNNQPQHF	14	NA	NA	TRBV28	TRBJ1-5
TGTGCCAGCAGCCAAACTAGTACGCAGTATTTT	CASSQTSTQYF	11	NA	NA	TRBV27	TRBJ2-3